Given below is one TCR beta chain in context. Antigen unknown. Each patient with active arthritis gave synovial fluid along with matched peripheral blood. Roughly 11-patient cohort: around eleven active juvenile idiopathic arthritis patients, 3 polyarticular, 8 oligoarticular. The CDR3 runs 16 residues. No DNA is recorded. In germline, CDR1 is LNHDA, CDR2 SQIVND (reference sequence). This entry comes from a study of synovial regulatory T cells in juvenile arthritis. As for the study in general: One patient received methotrexate plus infliximab; one lacked treatment information.

The data were produced by immunoSEQ multiplex PCR, yet TCRdb's version contains in-frame clones alone and is incomplete. This table holds roughly 2,600 clones. Notes on the study in general: iaTreg cells shared more CDR3 sequences with synovial Tregs than other blood Tregs did. Largely private between patients, iaTreg TCR repertoires showed partial overlap with synovial Teff and blood CPL repertoires.

Material for sequencing was Treg cells from the synovium. V is TRBV19 and J is TRBJ2-2; TCRdb's D call, TRBD2, is unchecked because there is no DNA. The TCR comes from a donor aged 2-35 years with juvenile idiopathic arthritis. This CDR3 reads CASSISSSRVSGELFF.